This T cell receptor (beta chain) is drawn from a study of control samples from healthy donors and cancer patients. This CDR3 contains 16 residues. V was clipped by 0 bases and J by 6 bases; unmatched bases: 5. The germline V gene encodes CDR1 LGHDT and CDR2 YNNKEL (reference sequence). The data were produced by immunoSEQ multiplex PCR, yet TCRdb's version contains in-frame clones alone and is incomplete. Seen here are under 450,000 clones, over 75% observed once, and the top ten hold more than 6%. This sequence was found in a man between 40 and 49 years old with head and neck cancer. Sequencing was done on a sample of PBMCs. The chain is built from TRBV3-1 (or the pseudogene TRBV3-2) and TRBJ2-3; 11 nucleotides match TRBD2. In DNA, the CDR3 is TGTGCCAGCAGCCAAGAGGTACTAGCGGGAGTTGATACGCAGTATTTT. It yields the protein CASSQEVLAGVDTQYF.